The entry that follows covers one TCR beta chain sequence. This entry belongs to a study of blood T cell repertoires in COVID-19. V gave up 5 bases and J gave up 8 bases; unmatched junction bases: 20. Germline V gives CDR1 SGHTA, CDR2 FQGNSA. The CDR3 consists of 17 residues. TCRdb's table, derived via immunoSEQ multiplex PCR, lists solely in-frame clones and lacks some. Altogether 92,000 or so clones are present, 55% to 75% being singletons, with the ten largest covering about 15%. The V and J genes are TRBV7-2 and TRBJ1-2, with 7 bases fitting TRBD1. The sequence was obtained from a woman older than 75 with acute or convalescent COVID-19. The sample taken for sequencing was peripheral blood. The CDR3 region is CASSPTFPIDRVNGYTF. CDR3 DNA: TGTGCCAGCAGCCCTACCTTCCCCATTGACAGGGTTAACGGCTACACCTTC. Complete variable domain (other parts from reference TRBV7-2 and TRBJ1-2): GAGVSQSPSNKVTEKGKDVELRCDPISGHTALYWYRQSLGQGLEFLIYFQGNSAPDKSGLPSDRFSAERTGGSVSTLTIQRTQQEDSAVYLCASSPTFPIDRVNGYTFGSGTRLTVV.